This T cell receptor (beta chain) was identified during a study of T-cell memory formation after mild COVID-19. CDR1 is MNHEY, CDR2 SMNVEV, per germline (reference sequence). V gave up 5 bases and J gave up 7 bases; unmatched junction bases: 9. This CDR3 is built from 15 residues. This clonotype was counted a few times. What it binds is not known. Study outcomes and limitations: Within pre-infection memory, some responding clones were found, suggesting cross-reactive memory joined.

Researchers used 5'RACE with constant-segment primers to make TCR alpha and TCR beta cDNA libraries that carry sample barcodes and UMIs. TCRdb independently ran MiXCR on the 5' RACE reads; one entry per CDR3 protein. Of fewer than 650,000 distinct CDR3 sequences in the sample, 15% to 20% were seen once. V gene TRBV27 combines with J gene TRBJ2-1, with 9 bases lining up with TRBD2. The sequence was collected from an adult woman who had mild COVID-19 (a few samples of this study predate the infection). Cell type and time point are not known. Sequencing used PBMCs or a T cell subset sorted from them (not recorded which). This chain's CDR3 is CASSTPLAGVNEQFF. The CDR3 coding sequence is TGTGCCAGCAGTACCCCCTTAGCGGGAGTGAATGAGCAGTTCTTC.